The rows below give T cell receptor beta chains drawn from one sample of a study of human T cells and chemical hapten exposure. TCRdb re-called the RACE reads through MiXCR, storing one row per CDR3 protein. The sample consists of fewer than 200,000 distinct CDR3 sequences, around 22% of them appearing once. Sequences were derived from whole blood, sampled in connection with sensitization to the hapten diphenylcyclopropenone (DPC). The receptors stem from a woman aged 45-60 years with alopecia areata. Some clones in this sample may be carry-over from other donors' samples. The CDR3 runs from the conserved cysteine through the conserved F or W. A D gene is named only where the DNA matches it firmly. Clone size is shown for a subset of rows, as once, few, many or a class of expanded clone.

CDR3 protein: CASSILKSSTDTQYF; CDR3 DNA: TGCGCCAGCAGCATCCTCAAGTCTAGCACAGATACGCAGTATTTT; J gene: TRBJ2-3; clone size: few; D gene: .; V gene: TRBV5-1
CDR3 protein: CASTGLGGTDTQYF; CDR3 DNA: TGTGCCAGCACCGGACTAGGCGGCACAGATACGCAGTATTTT; J gene: TRBJ2-3; clone size: once; D gene: TRBD2; V gene: TRBV6-5
CDR3 protein: CASSEYAGNYNEQFF; CDR3 DNA: TGTGCCAGCAGTGAATATGCGGGAAACTACAATGAGCAGTTCTTC; J gene: TRBJ2-1; clone size: .; D gene: .; V gene: TRBV6-1
CDR3 protein: CSARGVGQKDYSYNEQFF; CDR3 DNA: TGCAGTGCTAGGGGGGTAGGGCAGAAGGACTATTCCTACAATGAGCAGTTCTTC; J gene: TRBJ2-1; clone size: .; D gene: .; V gene: TRBV20-1
CDR3 protein: CASSYSAGAGGPRDTQYF; CDR3 DNA: TGTGCCAGCAGTTACTCCGCCGGAGCGGGAGGGCCGAGAGATACGCAGTATTTT; J gene: TRBJ2-3; clone size: few; D gene: TRBD2; V gene: TRBV6-5
CDR3 protein: CSVALGSGLPPYEQYF; CDR3 DNA: TGCAGCGTCGCCCTGGGGTCTGGACTACCGCCCTACGAGCAGTACTTC; J gene: TRBJ2-7; clone size: few; D gene: .; V gene: TRBV29-1
CDR3 protein: CASSQDQRGDQPQHF; CDR3 DNA: TGTGCCAGCAGCCAAGATCAAAGGGGAGATCAGCCCCAGCATTTT; J gene: TRBJ1-5; clone size: .; D gene: .; V gene: TRBV4-2
CDR3 protein: CSARREAGTDTQYF; CDR3 DNA: TGCAGTGCTAGGCGGGAGGCGGGGACAGATACGCAGTATTTT; J gene: TRBJ2-3; clone size: many; D gene: TRBD2; V gene: TRBV20-1
CDR3 protein: CAISVTDSDGYTF; CDR3 DNA: TGTGCCATCAGTGTGACGGACAGCGATGGCTACACCTTC; J gene: TRBJ1-2; clone size: .; D gene: .; V gene: TRBV10-3
CDR3 protein: CATSRDSGYYNEQFF; CDR3 DNA: TGTGCCACCAGCAGAGATAGCGGGTACTACAATGAGCAGTTCTTC; J gene: TRBJ2-1; clone size: few; D gene: TRBD2; V gene: TRBV15
CDR3 protein: CASSEGRIFDEQYF; CDR3 DNA: TGTGCCAGCAGTGAAGGCAGGATCTTTGACGAGCAGTACTTC; J gene: TRBJ2-7; clone size: .; D gene: .; V gene: TRBV6-1
CDR3 protein: CASSETLTDTQYF; CDR3 DNA: TGTGCCAGCAGTGAGACCCTCACAGATACGCAGTATTTT; J gene: TRBJ2-3; clone size: .; D gene: .; V gene: TRBV6-1
CDR3 protein: CASSLSGRAAEQFF; CDR3 DNA: TGTGCCAGCAGCTTATCCGGGAGGGCGGCTGAGCAGTTCTTC; J gene: TRBJ2-1; clone size: many; D gene: TRBD2; V gene: TRBV7-2
CDR3 protein: CASSLSVGQVGRNEQFF; CDR3 DNA: TGTGCCAGCAGTTTATCGGTAGGACAGGTTGGAAGGAATGAGCAGTTCTTC; J gene: TRBJ2-1; clone size: many; D gene: TRBD1; V gene: TRBV28
CDR3 protein: CASERSHGGEAFF; CDR3 DNA: TGTGCCAGCGAGCGCTCCCACGGGGGTGAAGCTTTCTTT; J gene: TRBJ1-1; clone size: many; D gene: .; V gene: TRBV6-5
CDR3 protein: CASSTGRRVTEAFF; CDR3 DNA: TGTGCCAGCAGCACGGGCCGTAGGGTCACTGAAGCTTTCTTT; J gene: TRBJ1-1; clone size: .; D gene: .; V gene: TRBV13
CDR3 protein: CASNPGARSYEQYF; CDR3 DNA: TGCGCCAGCAACCCGGGGGCTCGCTCCTACGAGCAGTACTTC; J gene: TRBJ2-7; clone size: few; D gene: .; V gene: TRBV5-1
CDR3 protein: CASSFYPGSSYEQYF; CDR3 DNA: TGTGCCAGCAGTTTTTACCCGGGCTCCTCCTACGAGCAGTACTTC; J gene: TRBJ2-7; clone size: .; D gene: .; V gene: TRBV12-3/TRBV12-4
CDR3 protein: CASSFRAGPYEQYF; CDR3 DNA: TGTGCCAGCAGTTTTAGGGCGGGACCTTACGAGCAGTACTTC; J gene: TRBJ2-7; clone size: once; D gene: .; V gene: TRBV12-3/TRBV12-4
CDR3 protein: CSVDSAQWETQYF; CDR3 DNA: TGCAGCGTTGATAGCGCTCAATGGGAGACCCAGTACTTC; J gene: TRBJ2-5; clone size: .; D gene: .; V gene: TRBV29-1
CDR3 protein: CASSLQGPGNTEAFF; CDR3 DNA: TGTGCCAGCTCTTTACAGGGGCCAGGGAACACTGAAGCTTTCTTT; J gene: TRBJ1-1; clone size: few; D gene: TRBD1; V gene: TRBV18
CDR3 protein: CSVGTGTGGTGELFF; CDR3 DNA: TGCAGCGTGGGAACCGGGACAGGGGGCACCGGGGAGCTGTTTTTT; J gene: TRBJ2-2; clone size: many; D gene: TRBD1; V gene: TRBV29-1
CDR3 protein: CASSQHGENTEAFF; CDR3 DNA: TGTGCCAGCAGCCAACATGGGGAGAACACTGAAGCTTTCTTT; J gene: TRBJ1-1; clone size: .; D gene: .; V gene: TRBV3-1
CDR3 protein: CAGSPWTSGRREQYF; CDR3 DNA: TGTGCCGGCAGCCCTTGGACTAGCGGGAGACGCGAGCAGTACTTC; J gene: TRBJ2-7; clone size: .; D gene: TRBD2; V gene: TRBV7-2
CDR3 protein: CSAPGDTQYF; CDR3 DNA: TGCAGTGCTCCTGGGGATACGCAGTATTTT; J gene: TRBJ2-3; clone size: .; D gene: .; V gene: TRBV20-1
CDR3 protein: CSVLYRGPETQYF; CDR3 DNA: TGCAGCGTACTCTACAGGGGTCCGGAGACCCAGTACTTC; J gene: TRBJ2-5; clone size: .; D gene: TRBD1; V gene: TRBV29-1
CDR3 protein: CSEISGPTRNEQFF; CDR3 DNA: TGCAGCGAGATTAGCGGGCCAACTCGCAATGAGCAGTTCTTC; J gene: TRBJ2-1; clone size: .; D gene: TRBD2; V gene: TRBV20-1
CDR3 protein: CASSHGPGEGGTQYF; CDR3 DNA: TGTGCCAGCAGCCATGGCCCCGGGGAGGGAGGTACGCAGTATTTT; J gene: TRBJ2-3; clone size: few; D gene: TRBD2; V gene: TRBV5-5
CDR3 protein: CASSLKDRGRGQPQHF; CDR3 DNA: TGTGCCAGCAGTCTAAAAGACAGGGGGAGAGGTCAGCCCCAGCATTTT; J gene: TRBJ1-5; clone size: many; D gene: TRBD1; V gene: TRBV6-1
CDR3 protein: CASSAGSGVYQETQYF; CDR3 DNA: TGTGCCAGCAGCGCGGGATCGGGAGTGTACCAAGAGACCCAGTACTTC; J gene: TRBJ2-5; clone size: .; D gene: .; V gene: TRBV2
CDR3 protein: CASSKMTGESYEQYF; CDR3 DNA: TGTGCCAGCAGTAAAATGACAGGGGAATCCTACGAGCAGTACTTC; J gene: TRBJ2-7; clone size: .; D gene: TRBD1; V gene: TRBV7-9
CDR3 protein: CASSLNANTGELFF; CDR3 DNA: TGTGCCAGCAGCTTAAACGCGAACACCGGGGAGCTGTTTTTT; J gene: TRBJ2-2; clone size: .; D gene: .; V gene: TRBV7-6
CDR3 protein: CASSPSGSREHTQYF; CDR3 DNA: TGTGCCAGCAGCCCATCCGGGAGCCGTGAGCATACGCAGTATTTT; J gene: TRBJ2-3; clone size: .; D gene: .; V gene: TRBV13
CDR3 protein: CASSQLDTQETQYF; CDR3 DNA: TGTGCCAGCAGCCAGTTGGACACCCAAGAGACCCAGTACTTC; J gene: TRBJ2-5; clone size: .; D gene: .; V gene: TRBV14
CDR3 protein: CASTRTTRTGELFF; CDR3 DNA: TGTGCCAGCACAAGGACTACCCGCACCGGGGAGCTGTTTTTT; J gene: TRBJ2-2; clone size: .; D gene: .; V gene: TRBV6-2/TRBV6-3
CDR3 protein: CSAGTAGVGGETQYF; CDR3 DNA: TGCAGTGCTGGAACAGCGGGAGTAGGCGGGGAGACCCAGTACTTC; J gene: TRBJ2-5; clone size: .; D gene: TRBD2; V gene: TRBV20-1
CDR3 protein: CASSLASGPYNEQFF; CDR3 DNA: TGTGCCAGCAGTTTGGCTAGCGGGCCTTACAATGAGCAGTTCTTC; J gene: TRBJ2-1; clone size: .; D gene: TRBD2; V gene: TRBV6-5
CDR3 protein: CAISELDGREGTEAFF; CDR3 DNA: TGTGCCATCAGTGAGTTGGATGGCAGGGAGGGGACTGAAGCTTTCTTT; J gene: TRBJ1-1; clone size: .; D gene: .; V gene: TRBV10-3
CDR3 protein: CSVGKFRTSGTYEQYF; CDR3 DNA: TGCAGCGTCGGTAAGTTTAGAACTAGCGGAACCTACGAGCAGTACTTC; J gene: TRBJ2-7; clone size: few; D gene: TRBD2; V gene: TRBV29-1
CDR3 protein: CSATYRDSGLRRNQPQHF; CDR3 DNA: TGCAGTGCTACCTACAGGGATAGTGGGCTTAGACGCAATCAGCCCCAGCATTTT; J gene: TRBJ1-5; clone size: .; D gene: .; V gene: TRBV20-1
CDR3 protein: CASKPRGLSYNEQFF; CDR3 DNA: TGTGCCAGCAAGCCCAGGGGATTGTCCTACAATGAGCAGTTCTTC; J gene: TRBJ2-1; clone size: few; D gene: .; V gene: TRBV5-6
CDR3 protein: CAISGGDLLREQYF; CDR3 DNA: TGTGCCATCAGTGGAGGAGACTTACTACGCGAGCAGTACTTC; J gene: TRBJ2-7; clone size: few; D gene: .; V gene: TRBV10-3
CDR3 protein: CSARMVETGGPGTDTQYF; CDR3 DNA: TGCAGTGCTAGAATGGTAGAAACGGGAGGGCCGGGGACAGATACGCAGTATTTT; J gene: TRBJ2-3; clone size: few; D gene: TRBD2; V gene: TRBV20-1
CDR3 protein: CASSVPLAGDYNEQFF; CDR3 DNA: TGTGCCAGCAGCGTGCCTCTAGCGGGAGACTACAATGAGCAGTTCTTC; J gene: TRBJ2-1; clone size: .; D gene: TRBD2; V gene: TRBV7-9
CDR3 protein: CASSQDEGEQYF; CDR3 DNA: TGTGCCAGCAGCCAAGATGAAGGGGAGCAGTACTTC; J gene: TRBJ2-7; clone size: few; D gene: .; V gene: TRBV3-1
CDR3 protein: CSVRTVGQETQYF; CDR3 DNA: TGCAGCGTACGAACAGTAGGCCAAGAGACCCAGTACTTC; J gene: TRBJ2-5; clone size: .; D gene: .; V gene: TRBV29-1
CDR3 protein: CASSPPSGFREKLFF; CDR3 DNA: TGTGCCAGCTCACCACCGTCGGGGTTCAGGGAAAAACTGTTTTTT; J gene: TRBJ1-4; clone size: .; D gene: .; V gene: TRBV18
CDR3 protein: CASSPGQSTDTQYF; CDR3 DNA: TGTGCCAGCTCCCCGGGACAGAGCACAGATACGCAGTATTTT; J gene: TRBJ2-3; clone size: .; D gene: TRBD1; V gene: TRBV2
CDR3 protein: CSARTASGRIRETQYF; CDR3 DNA: TGCAGTGCTAGGACGGCTAGCGGGAGGATCAGAGAGACCCAGTACTTC; J gene: TRBJ2-5; clone size: many; D gene: TRBD2; V gene: TRBV20-1
CDR3 protein: CSARTGDDQPQHF; CDR3 DNA: TGCAGTGCTAGAACCGGGGACGATCAGCCCCAGCATTTT; J gene: TRBJ1-5; clone size: .; D gene: .; V gene: TRBV20-1
CDR3 protein: CSAIGTSGSGEQYF; CDR3 DNA: TGCAGTGCTATTGGGACTAGCGGGAGTGGGGAGCAGTACTTC; J gene: TRBJ2-7; clone size: few; D gene: TRBD2; V gene: TRBV20-1
CDR3 protein: CSVESGGDQPQHF; CDR3 DNA: TGCAGCGTTGAATCCGGGGGGGATCAGCCCCAGCATTTT; J gene: TRBJ1-5; clone size: many; D gene: .; V gene: TRBV29-1
CDR3 protein: CASSPDGVTNEKLFF; CDR3 DNA: TGTGCCAGCAGCCCTGACGGAGTAACTAATGAAAAACTGTTTTTT; J gene: TRBJ1-4; clone size: .; D gene: .; V gene: TRBV7-2
CDR3 protein: CAISEGGRAETQYF; CDR3 DNA: TGTGCCATCAGTGAAGGGGGCAGGGCTGAGACCCAGTACTTC; J gene: TRBJ2-5; clone size: .; D gene: TRBD1; V gene: TRBV10-3
CDR3 protein: CASSLGLGNEQFF; CDR3 DNA: TGTGCCAGCAGCTTAGGACTGGGGAATGAGCAGTTCTTC; J gene: TRBJ2-1; clone size: few; D gene: .; V gene: TRBV11-2
CDR3 protein: CASSPLGREGLEAFF; CDR3 DNA: TGTGCCAGCAGTCCCCTCGGCAGGGAGGGCCTTGAAGCTTTCTTT; J gene: TRBJ1-1; clone size: .; D gene: .; V gene: TRBV12-3/TRBV12-4
CDR3 protein: CSARVAGARLTDTQYF; CDR3 DNA: TGCAGTGCTAGAGTAGCGGGAGCCCGACTCACAGATACGCAGTATTTT; J gene: TRBJ2-3; clone size: .; D gene: TRBD2; V gene: TRBV20-1
CDR3 protein: CASSRRGGGTGVEQYF; CDR3 DNA: TGTGCCAGCAGCCGCAGAGGGGGGGGGACAGGGGTCGAGCAGTACTTC; J gene: TRBJ2-7; clone size: once; D gene: TRBD1; V gene: TRBV4-2